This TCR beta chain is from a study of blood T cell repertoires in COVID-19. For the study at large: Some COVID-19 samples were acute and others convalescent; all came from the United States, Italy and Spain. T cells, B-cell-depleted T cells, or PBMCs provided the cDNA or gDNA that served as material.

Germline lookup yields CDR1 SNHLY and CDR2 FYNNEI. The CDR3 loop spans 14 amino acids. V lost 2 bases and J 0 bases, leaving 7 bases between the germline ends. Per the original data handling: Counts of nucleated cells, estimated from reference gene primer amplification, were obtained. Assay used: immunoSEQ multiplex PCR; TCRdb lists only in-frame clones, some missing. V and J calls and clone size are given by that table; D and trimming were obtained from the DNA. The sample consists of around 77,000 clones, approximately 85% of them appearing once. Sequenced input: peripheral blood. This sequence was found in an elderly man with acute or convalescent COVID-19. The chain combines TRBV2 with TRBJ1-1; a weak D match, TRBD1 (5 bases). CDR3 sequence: CASSEQGMNTEAFF. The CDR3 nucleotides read TGTGCCAGCAGTGAACAGGGAATGAACACTGAAGCTTTCTTT. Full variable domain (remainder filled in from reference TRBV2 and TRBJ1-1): EPEVTQTPSHQVTQMGQEVILRCVPISNHLYFYWYRQILGQKVEFLVSFYNNEISEKSEIFDDQFSVERPDGSNFTLKIRSTKLEDSAMYFCASSEQGMNTEAFFGQGTRLTVV.